A selection of T cell receptor beta chains follows, all from one sample in a study of T-cell reconstitution after alpha-beta-depleted transplantation in children. TCRdb recomputed calls from the PCR reads with MiXCR, one row per CDR3 protein. In the table there are more than 90,000 distinct CDR3 sequences, around a tenth of which are singletons. Sequenced material: PBMCs, taken before TCRalphabeta/CD19-depleted stem cell transplant. The receptor set was obtained from a boy aged 2-9 years with acute lymphoblastic leukemia, due to receive a stem cell transplant. Each CDR3 is given with its conserved first and last residue. D genes are given only for firm matches. Clone size, where shown, is once, few, many, or a class for clones that have expanded.

D: NA; V: TRBV5-1; length: 16; J: TRBJ2-6; size: few; DNA: TGCGCCAGCCGGGTATGGACGGCGGGAGGGGCCAACGTCCTGACTTTC; CDR3: CASRVWTAGGANVLTF
D: TRBD1; V: TRBV4-1; length: 19; J: TRBJ2-7; size: few; DNA: TGCGCCAGCAGCCAAGCCCCCCGTTGGCGGGGACAGGGACTCGGCGAGCAGTACTTC; CDR3: CASSQAPRWRGQGLGEQYF
D: TRBD2; V: TRBV20-1; length: 15; J: TRBJ2-5; size: many; DNA: TGCAGTGCTGTGTCGAGAGCGGGGGGGCAAGAGACCCAGTACTTC; CDR3: CSAVSRAGGQETQYF
D: NA; V: TRBV5-5; length: 14; J: TRBJ2-1; size: few; DNA: TGTGCCAGCAGGCACAGACAGGCCGGGAATGAGCAGTTCTTC; CDR3: CASRHRQAGNEQFF
D: NA; V: TRBV7-8; length: 15; J: TRBJ2-5; size: NA; DNA: TGTGCCAGCAGCTTAGCGTCCGCAGGGCTCGAGACCCAGTACTTC; CDR3: CASSLASAGLETQYF
D: NA; V: TRBV7-9; length: 9; J: TRBJ2-7; size: many; DNA: TGTGCCTCGGGGTACGAGCAGTACTTC; CDR3: CASGYEQYF
D: TRBD2; V: TRBV20-1; length: 14; J: TRBJ2-2; size: NA; DNA: TGCAGTGCCCCCAGCGGGACCAACACCGGGGAGCTGTTTTTT; CDR3: CSAPSGTNTGELFF
D: TRBD2; V: TRBV25-1; length: 19; J: TRBJ2-5; size: many; DNA: TGTGCCAGCAGTGAATCGGGACTAGCGGGAGGGCCTGTGCAAGAGACCCAGTACTTC; CDR3: CASSESGLAGGPVQETQYF
D: NA; V: TRBV20-1; length: 13; J: TRBJ2-3; size: many; DNA: TGCAGTGCTAGAGGTCTACAAACAGATACGCAGTATTTT; CDR3: CSARGLQTDTQYF
D: NA; V: TRBV5-1; length: 15; J: TRBJ2-7; size: few; DNA: TGCGCCAGCAGCCCAGGACTGGTAAAAACCTACGAGCAGTACTTC; CDR3: CASSPGLVKTYEQYF
D: NA; V: TRBV10-3; length: 14; J: TRBJ1-3; size: many; DNA: TGTGCCATCAGTGTGGGTCTCTCTGGAAACACCATATATTTT; CDR3: CAISVGLSGNTIYF
D: TRBD2; V: TRBV15; length: 15; J: TRBJ2-1; size: NA; DNA: TGTGCCACCAGCAGAGTGGCTAGCGGGAGGAATGAGCAGTTCTTC; CDR3: CATSRVASGRNEQFF
D: TRBD2; V: TRBV2; length: 17; J: TRBJ2-1; size: few; DNA: TGTGCCAGCAGGGCTAGCGGGAAGAAAGAACGGTACAATGAGCAGTTCTTC; CDR3: CASRASGKKERYNEQFF
D: TRBD2; V: TRBV20-1; length: 14; J: TRBJ2-5; size: few; DNA: TGCAGTCCAATTGACCACGGGAGGGGGGAGACCCAGTACTTC; CDR3: CSPIDHGRGETQYF
D: NA; V: TRBV28; length: 14; J: TRBJ2-4; size: NA; DNA: TGTGCCAGCAGTTTAGAATTTACGAAGGGCATTCAGTACTTC; CDR3: CASSLEFTKGIQYF
D: NA; V: TRBV20-1; length: 14; J: TRBJ1-5; size: NA; DNA: TGCAGTGCTAGAGATTGGGGTTACACTCAGCCCCAGCATTTT; CDR3: CSARDWGYTQPQHF
D: NA; V: TRBV20-1; length: 14; J: TRBJ2-1; size: few; DNA: TGCAGTGCGGGAGACCCTCTCACCTACAATGAGCAGTTCTTC; CDR3: CSAGDPLTYNEQFF
D: NA; V: TRBV11-2; length: 13; J: TRBJ2-2; size: medium-sized; DNA: TGTGCCAGCAGCTTTACAGGCACCGGGGAGCTGTTTTTT; CDR3: CASSFTGTGELFF
D: TRBD2; V: TRBV18; length: 13; J: TRBJ2-1; size: few; DNA: TGTGCCAGCTCACCAGGGACTAGCAATGAGCAGTTCTTC; CDR3: CASSPGTSNEQFF
D: NA; V: TRBV5-1; length: 15; J: TRBJ2-3; size: few; DNA: TGCGCCAGCAGCTTGGAGGATAGGGGTGGAGATACGCAGTATTTT; CDR3: CASSLEDRGGDTQYF
D: TRBD1; V: TRBV6-1; length: 16; J: TRBJ2-7; size: many; DNA: TGTGCCAGCAGGAAACAGGGGTCTAGGGATGACTACGAGCAGTACTTC; CDR3: CASRKQGSRDDYEQYF
D: NA; V: TRBV4-1; length: 19; J: TRBJ2-6; size: NA; DNA: TGCGCCAGCAGCCAAGATAAACGGGGTAGCCTCTCTGGGGCCAACGTCCTGACTTTC; CDR3: CASSQDKRGSLSGANVLTF
D: TRBD2; V: TRBV5-1; length: 14; J: TRBJ2-7; size: NA; DNA: TGCGCCAGCAGCGGGGGGAGCGGGACGAGAGAGCAGTACTTC; CDR3: CASSGGSGTREQYF
D: NA; V: TRBV15; length: 16; J: TRBJ2-2; size: few; DNA: TGTGCCACCAGCAGAGCAATGCCTCTGAGCACCGGGGAGCTGTTTTTT; CDR3: CATSRAMPLSTGELFF
D: NA; V: TRBV6-1; length: 13; J: TRBJ2-7; size: many; DNA: TGTGCCAGCAGTCTTCCGTCGCCCTACGAGCAGTACTTC; CDR3: CASSLPSPYEQYF
D: NA; V: TRBV20-1; length: 17; J: TRBJ2-3; size: NA; DNA: TGCAGTGCTCCGCCCGTCGGGAGGGGGCAAATCACAGATACGCAGTATTTT; CDR3: CSAPPVGRGQITDTQYF
D: NA; V: TRBV6-5; length: 16; J: TRBJ2-1; size: many; DNA: TGTGCCAGCAGTTATACCCCCGGGGCGGTGCCGGCTGAGCAGTTCTTC; CDR3: CASSYTPGAVPAEQFF
D: NA; V: TRBV18; length: 13; J: TRBJ1-5; size: few; DNA: TGTGCCAGCTCACCGGACACCAATCAGCCCCAGCATTTT; CDR3: CASSPDTNQPQHF
D: TRBD1; V: TRBV5-4; length: 21; J: TRBJ1-2; size: NA; DNA: TGTGCCAGCAGCTTGGAAGGGACAGGGGGCTCATCGTCCTTCTGGAACTATGGCTACACCTTC; CDR3: CASSLEGTGGSSSFWNYGYTF
D: TRBD1; V: TRBV11-3; length: 16; J: TRBJ2-1; size: NA; DNA: TGTGCCAGCAGCCCGACTACTTTACCGGGACAGCTGGCGCAGTTCTTC; CDR3: CASSPTTLPGQLAQFF
D: TRBD1; V: TRBV6-1; length: 15; J: TRBJ2-2; size: few; DNA: TGTGCCAGCAGTGACAGGGGGCCCTACACCGGGGAGCTGTTTTTT; CDR3: CASSDRGPYTGELFF
D: TRBD2; V: TRBV3-1; length: 14; J: TRBJ2-7; size: many; DNA: TGTGCCAGCGGGATCTCTAGCGGCTCCTACGAGCAGTACTTC; CDR3: CASGISSGSYEQYF
D: TRBD2; V: TRBV7-2; length: 14; J: TRBJ2-7; size: few; DNA: TGTGCCAGCAGCATGGGACTAGCGTGGTACGAGCAGTACTTC; CDR3: CASSMGLAWYEQYF
D: NA; V: TRBV24-1; length: 13; J: TRBJ1-1; size: large; DNA: TGTGCCACCAGTGATTTGTGGGGAGGCGAGGCTTTCTTT; CDR3: CATSDLWGGEAFF
D: TRBD1; V: TRBV27; length: 17; J: TRBJ1-3; size: many; DNA: TGTGCCAGCAGTTTATTTGCCGGGACAGTTTCTGGAAACACCATATATTTT; CDR3: CASSLFAGTVSGNTIYF
D: NA; V: TRBV20-1; length: 11; J: TRBJ2-7; size: few; DNA: TGCAGTGCTAGCGCTGCTAGCGAGCAGTACTTC; CDR3: CSASAASEQYF
D: NA; V: TRBV21-1; length: 15; J: TRBJ1-2; size: NA; DNA: TGTGCCAGCAGCAAACTACCTGACAGGGAATTAGGCTACACCTTC; CDR3: CASSKLPDRELGYTF
D: NA; V: TRBV5-1; length: 15; J: TRBJ2-1; size: few; DNA: TGCGCCAGCAGCTTGGTCACAGAAACCTACAATGAGCAGTTCTTC; CDR3: CASSLVTETYNEQFF
D: NA; V: TRBV11-2; length: 16; J: TRBJ2-1; size: many; DNA: TGTGCCAGCAGCTCCCCTAGGGGGAGCAACTACAATGAGCAGTTCTTC; CDR3: CASSSPRGSNYNEQFF
D: NA; V: TRBV3-1; length: 15; J: TRBJ1-2; size: NA; DNA: TGTGCCAGCAGCTACGATACAGGTTTGGCCTATGGCTACACCTTC; CDR3: CASSYDTGLAYGYTF
D: NA; V: TRBV28; length: 13; J: TRBJ2-5; size: NA; DNA: TGTGCCAGCAGTTCCCCACCCTCGGAGACCCAGTACTTC; CDR3: CASSSPPSETQYF